The sequence of this T cell receptor (beta chain) was determined in a study of blood T cell repertoires in COVID-19. Study as a whole: PBMCs, B-cell-depleted T cells, or T cells were the source of the cDNA or gDNA that made up the material.

Germline V gene sequence: CDR1 MGHDK, CDR2 SYGVNS. After removal of 3 bases from V and 9 bases from J, the junction contained 14 bases not matched to a gene. The CDR3 has 16 amino acids. As processed by the authors: Amplifying reference gene primers gave estimates of nucleated cell counts. The protocol was immunoSEQ multiplex PCR, while the TCRdb copy is restricted to in-frame clones and leaves out a portion. V and J calls and clone size are copied from that table; D and trimming were computed from the DNA. The sample lists 300,000 or so clones, around 83% occurring once. Sequenced sample: peripheral blood. The TCR comes from a woman between 50 and 59 years old with acute or convalescent COVID-19. The chain employs TRBV25-1 and TRBJ2-1; 7 nucleotides agree with TRBD2. The CDR3 DNA is TGTGCCAGCAGTGACGCTAGCGGTCGAAACACGGGTGAGCAGTTCTTC. This translates into CASSDASGRNTGEQFF.